This TCR beta chain is from a study of beta chain features in type 1 diabetes. Sequenced material consisted of expressed TCRB transcripts (all of the isolated RNA was reverse transcribed). Only in-frame clones appear in the TCRdb table, and some are missing; sequencing was by immunoSEQ multiplex PCR. The profile covers around 250,000 clones, with about 71% appearing a single time and about 0.051% taken by the ten largest. With 4 bases removed from V and 5 bases from J, the gap between germline ends came to 5 bases. This CDR3 region has 11 residues. Germline CDR1 SGHDN, CDR2 FVKESK. This clone was seen more than once but under ten times.

The specimen sequenced was naive CD4+ T cells from blood. This TCR was sampled from a man aged 25 to 45 in good health. This sequence joins TRBV14 and TRBJ2-5, with no clear D. In nucleotides, the CDR3 is TGTGCCAGCAGCCTCTCGGAGACCCAGTACTTC. This gives the protein CASSLSETQYF.